A selection of T cell receptor beta chains follows, all from one sample in a study of technical replicates of blood from several donors. Data came from immunoSEQ multiplex PCR; TCRdb stores just in-frame clones and leaves some out. The table lists 80,000 or so clones, roughly 98% of them singletons. Sequenced: T cells isolated from PBMCs. These receptors were taken from a human donor in good health. CDR3s include the opening cysteine and the closing phenylalanine or tryptophan. Each record gives: V gene, CDR3 protein.

V: TRBV9; CDR3: CASSVPISTLAGGPHFNEQFF
V: TRBV6-5; CDR3: CASKRAGGPYEQYF
V: TRBV11-3; CDR3: CASSQQGWSSYNEQFF
V: TRBV15; CDR3: CATSRERGPANEKLFF
V: TRBV2; CDR3: CASSEEGTSDTDTQYF
V: TRBV5-1; CDR3: CASSLRAEASGANVLTF
V: TRBV7-8; CDR3: CASSQRTSGSSVEQFF
V: TRBV30; CDR3: CAWSVLRTSGRIRNTGELFF
V: TRBV4-2; CDR3: CASSQDPRGPRGLGYTNTGELFF
V: TRBV19; CDR3: CASSNLVGGGRTSGRMDEQFF
V: TRBV6-5; CDR3: CASSYYGGHVNTEAFF
V: TRBV5-6; CDR3: CASIKAAAETQYF
V: TRBV11-3; CDR3: CASSPFPTESYEQYF
V: TRBV12-5; CDR3: CASVPGNFGGELFF
V: TRBV5-8; CDR3: CASNNRVHEQYF
V: TRBV2; CDR3: CASSSGTGVNQPQHF
V: TRBV4-1; CDR3: CASSQDLDRGDRLF
V: TRBV28; CDR3: CASSLSVQPQHF
V: TRBV7-9; CDR3: CASSLTGFSRNIQYF
V: TRBV11-2; CDR3: CASSQGTGGFYEQYF
V: TRBV6-5; CDR3: CASRDTRETQYF
V: TRBV6-5; CDR3: CASSYRGIPNNEQFF
V: TRBV11-3; CDR3: CASSPGTGAYEQYF
V: TRBV19; CDR3: CASSPGDEQYF
V: TRBV5-1; CDR3: CASSLEGLSPTGELFF
V: TRBV7-9; CDR3: CASSYPRQGADTQYF
V: TRBV19; CDR3: CASIVPNGGELFF
V: TRBV12-5; CDR3: CASGSSGGWETQYF
V: TRBV20-1; CDR3: CSASREYEQYF
V: TRBV7-2; CDR3: CASSLGWRQPQHF
V: TRBV21-1; CDR3: CASSSPTGDEKASYEQYF
V: TRBV5-1; CDR3: CASSLTGSGNTIYF
V: TRBV6-5; CDR3: CASSNRGREPQHF
V: TRBV27; CDR3: CASRPTGGRNQPQHF
V: TRBV9; CDR3: CASSIKTGTSGSRYNEQFF
V: TRBV6-5; CDR3: CASGSQQGITEAFF
V: TRBV5-6; CDR3: CASTIFDRNTGELFF
V: TRBV11-3; CDR3: CASSLDGNTGELFF
V: TRBV5-1; CDR3: CASSGGKETQYF
V: TRBV4-2; CDR3: CASSQDGSEQYF
V: TRBV6-5; CDR3: CASSYSSGGTYEQYF
V: TRBV18; CDR3: CASSQTSNAYEQYF
V: TRBV5-1; CDR3: CASSLGFGGLAEILYEQYF
V: TRBV13; CDR3: CASSFGGGGTDTQYF
V: TRBV19; CDR3: CASSYDGVYEQYF
V: TRBV19; CDR3: CASSLSGVPYNEQFF
V: TRBV19; CDR3: CATPRTNDRGGYTF
V: TRBV6-5; CDR3: CASRIQGGTGELFF
V: TRBV5-4; CDR3: CASSLRTGATTNEKLFF